These 7 T cell receptor beta chains share one sample of origin, sequenced in a study of blood T cells in healthy people across ages. Next came a second PCR, run for about 6 to 11 cycles, which used a sample-barcoded 5' primer along with a J-beta primer mix. TCRdb ran MiXCR on the 5' RACE reads and lists one entry per CDR3 protein. The data contain roughly 1.5 million distinct CDR3 sequences, about 42% of them singletons. Sequenced sample: blood. The source of these receptors is a woman aged 18-35 years in good health.

This clonotype was seen a handful of times. The chain uses TRBV20-1 and TRBJ2-1; D might be TRBD2 (6 bases). The germline V gene encodes CDR1 DFQATT and CDR2 SNEGSKA (reference sequence). Between the trimmed V and J ends, which lost 2 bases and 4 bases, there was a span of 12 bases. The CDR3 consists of 14 residues. DNA for the CDR3: TGCAGTGCTAGACTCCCGGGGAGGTACAATGAGCAGTTCTTC. Translated, it gives CSARLPGRYNEQFF.

This clonotype was detected only a few times. V is TRBV20-1 and J is TRBJ2-3, with no clear D. In germline, CDR1 is DFQATT, CDR2 SNEGSKA (reference sequence). This CDR3 has 14 residues. The V end lost 1 base, the J end lost 5 bases, and 13 bases lay between the germline ends. CDR3 DNA: TGCAGTGCTAGAGGCGAGTGGATCATAGATACGCAGTATTTT. This encodes CSARGEWIIDTQYF.

The chain recombines TRBV10-3 with TRBJ1-2; D is perhaps TRBD1 (5 bases). Deletions cut 4 bases from V and 5 bases from J, with 11 bases between. The CDR3 sequence is 13 residues long. In germline, CDR1 is ENHRY, CDR2 SYGVKD. CDR3 sequence reads: CAISGSGTYGYTF. CDR3 DNA sequence: TGTGCCATCAGTGGTTCGGGGACTTATGGCTACACCTTC.

This clonotype was seen only a few times. The CDR3 sequence: CASSLRTSARGNEQFF. The CDR3 nucleotides read TGTGCCAGCAGTTTGCGGACTAGCGCTCGAGGGAATGAGCAGTTCTTC. This chain connects TRBV27 to TRBJ2-1, with 9 positions matching TRBD2. Germline lookup yields CDR1 MNHEY and CDR2 SMNVEV (reference sequence). After removal of 3 bases from V and 7 bases from J, the junction contained 10 bases not matched to a gene. This CDR3 has 16 amino acids.

Comments on this clonotype: The junction does not match germline at one end; this may be a read error. V and J are TRBV7-7 and TRBJ2-1, with 7 bases aligning to TRBD2. Germline-derived CDR1 and CDR2 are SSHAT and FNYEAQ (reference sequence). The CDR3 extends over 14 amino acids. The chain's CDR3 is CASSLEGLNNEQFF. The CDR3 bases are TGTGCTAGCAGCTTAGAGGGACTAAATAATGAGCAGTTCTTC.

The CDR3 loop is CASSRTPGQNNSPLHF. The CDR3 DNA sequence: TGTGCCAGCAGTCGGACCCCGGGACAGAATAATTCACCCCTCCACTTT. The chain employs TRBV6-5 and TRBJ1-6, with 7 nucleotides matching TRBD1. With V trimmed by 5 bases and J by 5 bases, 9 bases remained unmatched. Germline assignment: CDR1 MNHEY and CDR2 SVGAGI. CDR3 length: 16 residues.

A few counts support this clonotype. The V call is TRBV7-9, the J call TRBJ1-2, with TRBD1 identical over 9 bases. The germline V gene has CDR1 SEHNR and CDR2 FQNEAQ (reference sequence). The CDR3 is 14 amino acids. Trimming took 5 bases from V and 9 from J; bases not matched to a gene: 10. The CDR3 nucleotides read TGTGCCAGCAGCCTACCGGGACAGGGTGTTAGCTACACCTTC. Translated, it gives CASSLPGQGVSYTF.